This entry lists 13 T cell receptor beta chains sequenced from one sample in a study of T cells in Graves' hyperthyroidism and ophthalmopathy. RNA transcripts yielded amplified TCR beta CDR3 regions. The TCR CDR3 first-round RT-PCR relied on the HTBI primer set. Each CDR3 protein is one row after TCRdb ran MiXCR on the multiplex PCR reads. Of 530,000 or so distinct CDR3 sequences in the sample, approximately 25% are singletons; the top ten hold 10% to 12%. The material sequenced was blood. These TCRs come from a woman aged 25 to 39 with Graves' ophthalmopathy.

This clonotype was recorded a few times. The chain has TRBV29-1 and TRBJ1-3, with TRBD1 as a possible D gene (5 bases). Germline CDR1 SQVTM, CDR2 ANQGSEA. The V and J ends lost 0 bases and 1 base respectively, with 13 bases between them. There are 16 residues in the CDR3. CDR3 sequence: CSVEDLGRDSGNTIYF. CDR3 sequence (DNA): TGCAGCGTTGAAGATCTGGGCAGGGATTCTGGAAACACCATATATTTT.

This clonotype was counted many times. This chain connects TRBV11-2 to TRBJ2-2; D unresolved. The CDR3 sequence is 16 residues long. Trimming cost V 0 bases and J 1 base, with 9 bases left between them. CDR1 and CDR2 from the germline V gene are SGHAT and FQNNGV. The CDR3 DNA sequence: TGTGCCAGCAGCTTAGATCGCTCCGGGAACACCGGGGAGCTGTTTTTT. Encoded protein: CASSLDRSGNTGELFF.

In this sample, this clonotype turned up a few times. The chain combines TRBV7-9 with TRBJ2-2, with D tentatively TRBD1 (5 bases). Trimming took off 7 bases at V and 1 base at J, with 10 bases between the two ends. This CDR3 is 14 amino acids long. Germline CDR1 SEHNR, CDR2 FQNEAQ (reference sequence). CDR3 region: CASKLQVNTGELFF. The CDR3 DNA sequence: TGTGCCAGCAAACTACAGGTGAACACCGGGGAGCTGTTTTTT.

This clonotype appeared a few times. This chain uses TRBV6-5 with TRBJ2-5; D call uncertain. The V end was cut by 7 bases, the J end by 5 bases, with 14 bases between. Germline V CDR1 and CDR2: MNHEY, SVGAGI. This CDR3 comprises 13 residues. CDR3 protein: CASIRAVWETQYF. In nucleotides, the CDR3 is TGTGCCAGCATTAGAGCCGTATGGGAGACCCAGTACTTC.

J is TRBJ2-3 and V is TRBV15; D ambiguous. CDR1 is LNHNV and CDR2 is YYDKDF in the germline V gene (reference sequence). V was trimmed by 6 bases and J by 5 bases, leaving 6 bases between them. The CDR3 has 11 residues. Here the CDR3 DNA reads TGTGCCACCAGTGAGGAAGATACGCAGTATTTT. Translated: CATSEEDTQYF.

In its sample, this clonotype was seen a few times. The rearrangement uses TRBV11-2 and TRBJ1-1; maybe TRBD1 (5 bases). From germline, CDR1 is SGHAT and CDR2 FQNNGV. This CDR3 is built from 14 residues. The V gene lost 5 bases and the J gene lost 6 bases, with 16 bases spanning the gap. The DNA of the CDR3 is TGTGCCAGCAGCCCCCCCGGGGCGACGGCTGAAGCTTTCTTT. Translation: CASSPPGATAEAFF.

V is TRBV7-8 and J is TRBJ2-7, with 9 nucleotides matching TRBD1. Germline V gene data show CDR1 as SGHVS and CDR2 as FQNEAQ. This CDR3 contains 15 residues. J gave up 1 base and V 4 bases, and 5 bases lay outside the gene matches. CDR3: CASSWDRAESYEQYF. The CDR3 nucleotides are TGTGCCAGCAGCTGGGACAGGGCGGAATCCTACGAGCAGTACTTC.

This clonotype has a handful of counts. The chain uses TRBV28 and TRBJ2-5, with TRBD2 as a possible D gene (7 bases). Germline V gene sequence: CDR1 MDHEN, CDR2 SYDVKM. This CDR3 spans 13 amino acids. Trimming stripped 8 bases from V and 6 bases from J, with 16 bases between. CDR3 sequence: CASRPGGDQTQYF. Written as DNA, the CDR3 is TGTGCCAGCCGCCCGGGGGGCGATCAGACCCAGTACTTC.

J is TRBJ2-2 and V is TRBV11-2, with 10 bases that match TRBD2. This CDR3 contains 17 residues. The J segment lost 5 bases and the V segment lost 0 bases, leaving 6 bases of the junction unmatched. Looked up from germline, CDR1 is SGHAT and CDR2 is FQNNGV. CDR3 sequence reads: CASSLDSGGAKTGELFF. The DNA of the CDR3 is TGTGCCAGCAGCTTAGACAGCGGGGGGGCAAAAACCGGGGAGCTGTTTTTT.

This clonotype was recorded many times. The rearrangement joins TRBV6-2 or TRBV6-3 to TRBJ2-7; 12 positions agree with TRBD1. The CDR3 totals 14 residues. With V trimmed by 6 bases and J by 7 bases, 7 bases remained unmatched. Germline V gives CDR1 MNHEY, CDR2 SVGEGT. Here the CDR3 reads CASSLGQGAREQYF. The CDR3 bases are TGTGCCAGCAGCTTGGGACAGGGGGCGCGGGAGCAGTACTTC.

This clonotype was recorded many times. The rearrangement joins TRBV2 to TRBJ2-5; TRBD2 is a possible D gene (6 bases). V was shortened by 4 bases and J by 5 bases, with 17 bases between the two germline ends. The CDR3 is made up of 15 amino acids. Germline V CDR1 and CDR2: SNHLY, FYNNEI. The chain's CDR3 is CASSGNRRGRETQYF. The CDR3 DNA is TGTGCCAGCAGTGGCAATAGGAGGGGTCGGGAGACCCAGTACTTC.

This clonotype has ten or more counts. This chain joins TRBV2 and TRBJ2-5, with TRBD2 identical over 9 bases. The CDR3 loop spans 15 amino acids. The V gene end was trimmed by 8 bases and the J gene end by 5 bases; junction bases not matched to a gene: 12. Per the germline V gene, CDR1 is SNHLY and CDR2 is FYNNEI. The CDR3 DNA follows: TGTGCCAGCGGAGCTTTAGCGGGGGTAGATGAGACCCAGTACTTC. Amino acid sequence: CASGALAGVDETQYF. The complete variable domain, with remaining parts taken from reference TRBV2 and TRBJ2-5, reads EPEVTQTPSHQVTQMGQEVILRCVPISNHLYFYWYRQILGQKVEFLVSFYNNEISEKSEIFDDQFSVERPDGSNFTLKIRSTKLEDSAMYFCASGALAGVDETQYFGPGTRLLVL.

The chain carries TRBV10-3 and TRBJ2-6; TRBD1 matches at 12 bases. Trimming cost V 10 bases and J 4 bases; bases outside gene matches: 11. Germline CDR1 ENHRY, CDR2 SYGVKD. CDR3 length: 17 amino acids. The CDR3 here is CATTPGQGAGGANVLTF. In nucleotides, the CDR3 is TGTGCCACCACACCGGGACAGGGGGCTGGAGGGGCCAACGTCCTGACTTTC.